This T cell receptor (beta chain) comes out of a study of blood T cell repertoires in COVID-19. Cohort 3 recovered donors had two negative PCRs, clearance, or symptom resolution. Generated by immunoSEQ multiplex PCR, the TCRdb table keeps only in-frame clones and is missing some. This table holds about 280,000 clones, 75% to 90% found once. CDR1 and CDR2 from the germline V gene are SGHTA and FQGTGA. The CDR3 has 14 residues. V lost 2 bases, J lost 2 bases, and 9 bases lay in between. The sequence was obtained from a woman between 45 and 65 years old who had recovered from COVID-19. The chain links TRBV7-3 to TRBJ2-5; no definite D call. The source material was PBMCs or T cells enriched from blood (not recorded which). The CDR3 sequence: CASSLSAGQETQYF. The CDR3 DNA reads as TGTGCCAGCAGCTTATCGGCAGGACAAGAGACCCAGTACTTC.